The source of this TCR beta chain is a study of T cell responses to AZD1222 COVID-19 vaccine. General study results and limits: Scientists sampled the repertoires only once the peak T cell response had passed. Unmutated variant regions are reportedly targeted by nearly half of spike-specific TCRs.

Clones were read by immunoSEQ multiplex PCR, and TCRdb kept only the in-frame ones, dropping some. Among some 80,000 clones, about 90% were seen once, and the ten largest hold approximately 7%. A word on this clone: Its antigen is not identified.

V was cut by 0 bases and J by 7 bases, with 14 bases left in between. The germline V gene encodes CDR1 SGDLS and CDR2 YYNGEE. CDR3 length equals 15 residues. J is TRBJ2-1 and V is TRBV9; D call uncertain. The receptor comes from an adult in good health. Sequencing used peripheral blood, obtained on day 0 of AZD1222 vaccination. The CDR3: CASSVGSLVGNEQFF. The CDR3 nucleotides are TGTGCCAGCAGCGTAGGAAGTCTAGTAGGGAATGAGCAGTTCTTC.